This T cell receptor (beta chain) was recovered during a study of blood T cell repertoires in COVID-19. This clone appeared a single time. CDR3 size: 14 residues. Germline V CDR1 and CDR2: LGHDT, YNNKEL (reference sequence). The V gene lost 2 bases and the J gene lost 1 base, with 8 bases spanning the gap. Per the original methods: Nucleated cell counts were estimated from reference gene primer amplification. Sequencing was performed with immunoSEQ multiplex PCR; in TCRdb, only in-frame clones are kept and a portion is missing. V and J calls and clone size are copied from that table; D and trimming were computed from the DNA. Among more than 140,000 clones listed, roughly 86% were seen once.

Sequencing used peripheral blood. This clonotype originated in a woman aged 60-75 years with acute or convalescent COVID-19. The rearrangement uses TRBV3-1 (or the pseudogene TRBV3-2) and TRBJ1-1, with D tentatively TRBD1 (6 bases). The CDR3 here is CASSQPTGNTEAFF. The CDR3 DNA reads TGTGCCAGCAGCCAACCGACAGGGAACACTGAAGCTTTCTTT.